Below are 3 T cell receptor beta chains sequenced from a single sample in a study of tumor-infiltrating lymphocytes in primary liver carcinoma. They got blood RNA out of unsorted whole blood and also pulled out germline DNA. TCR beta cDNA came from about 0.45 ug total RNA, primed with a constant-region primer. Nested multiplex PCR, run for three rounds with slightly modified ARM-PCR, yielded TCR beta libraries. Both of the initial two PCR rounds ran for approximately 11 cycles and employed TRBV1-TRBV30 forward primers alongside a C-beta reverse primer. Each CDR3 protein is one row after TCRdb ran MiXCR on the multiplex PCR reads. This sample has fewer than 400,000 distinct CDR3 sequences; more than 55% occur once, and the top ten carry 15% to 20%. Sequencing used peripheral blood. These receptors were collected from a woman in her twenties or thirties with primary liver carcinoma and hepatitis B virus infection.

As concerns this clonotype: Since a much larger clone is just one base distant, this may be a read error. The chain employs TRBV6-2 or TRBV6-3 and TRBJ2-7, with TRBD2 matching 13 bases. Trimming at V came to 7 bases and at J to 4 bases, leaving 4 bases not matched to a gene. Germline V CDR1 and CDR2: MNHEY, SVGEGT. This CDR3 has 14 residues. The CDR3 here is CASNSTSGGYEQYF. CDR3 bases: TGTGCCAGCAATTCGACTAGCGGGGGGTACGAGCAGTACTTC.

This clonotype was recorded many times. The V and J genes are TRBV11-2 and TRBJ2-7; D unclear. Germline assignment: CDR1 SGHAT and CDR2 FQNNGV. CDR3 length: 13 amino acids. Between the trimmed V and J ends, which lost 10 bases and 1 base, there was a span of 14 bases. CDR3 residues: CAIASDISYEQYF. In DNA form, the CDR3 reads TGTGCCATAGCTTCAGACATTTCCTACGAGCAGTACTTC.

With regard to this clonotype: A read error may account for a junction end that differs from germline. J is TRBJ2-6 and V is TRBV6-5; either TRBD1 or TRBD2 may supply D (5 bases each). Germline CDR1 reads MNHEY; CDR2 reads SVGAGI. This CDR3 comprises 16 residues. The CDR3 protein is CASSFRGVSGANILTF. The DNA for the CDR3 is TGTGCCAGCAGTTTTAGAGGGGTCTCTGGGGCCAACATCCTGACTTTC.